Below, one T cell receptor (beta chain) is given with its context. What the recovered Cohort 3 donors had was two negative PCRs, clearance, or symptom resolution. Per the authors' pipeline: Reference gene primer amplification yielded estimated nucleated cell counts. Assay used: immunoSEQ multiplex PCR; TCRdb lists only in-frame clones, some missing. That table supplies the V and J calls and clone size; D and trimming were determined from the DNA. Here the sample spans approximately 480,000 clones, about nine tenths being singletons. The data derive from a study of blood T cell repertoires in COVID-19. Study at large: The origin of the acute and convalescent COVID-19 samples was the United States, Italy and Spain.

The CDR3 runs 12 residues. The V and J ends lost 3 bases and 7 bases respectively, with 10 bases between them. Sequencing input: PBMCs or T cells enriched from blood (not recorded which). This clonotype originated in a woman between 18 and 30 years old who had recovered from COVID-19. V usage is TRBV12-3 or TRBV12-4 and J usage is TRBJ2-7; TRBD2 might be the D (5 bases). The CDR3 nucleotides read TGTGCCAGCAGTTTCCGGCCGGGAGAGCAGTACTTC. This gives the protein CASSFRPGEQYF.